Presented here are 28 T cell receptor beta chains from one specimen sequenced in a study of shared clonotypes between healthy human individuals. Generated by immunoSEQ multiplex PCR, the TCRdb table keeps only in-frame clones and is missing some. This table has about 1 million clones, around 74% appearing once. Material: memory CD4+ T cells sorted from blood. The subset was: CD45RA-negative fraction. The source is a man in his late teens or twenties in good health.

The rearrangement joins TRBV13 to TRBJ2-7; D may be TRBD2 (7 bases). Germline loops: CDR1 PRHDT, CDR2 FYEKMQ (reference sequence). CDR3 length: 14 amino acids. The V end lost 5 bases, the J end lost 6 bases, and 17 bases lay between the germline ends. This chain's CDR3 is CASSLREGVSEQYF. The DNA for the CDR3 is TGTGCCAGCAGCCTAAGGGAGGGGGTGTCCGAGCAGTACTTC.

The rearrangement links TRBV27 to TRBJ2-3; no definite D call. V lost 0 bases, J lost 7 bases, and 8 bases lay in between. The CDR3 sequence is 13 residues long. Germline lookup yields CDR1 MNHEY and CDR2 SMNVEV (reference sequence). CDR3 nucleotides: TGTGCCAGCAGTTTATCAGAGTGGAATACGCAGTATTTT. Translation: CASSLSEWNTQYF.

The gene calls are TRBV28 and TRBJ1-5; TRBD1 matches 8 bases. The CDR3 contains 14 residues. The V gene end was trimmed by 6 bases and the J gene end by 6 bases; junction bases not matched to a gene: 7. The germline V gene encodes CDR1 MDHEN and CDR2 SYDVKM. CDR3 DNA sequence: TGTGCCAGCAGGTCAGGGGGCTCGGGTCAGCCCCAGCATTTT. This sequence encodes CASRSGGSGQPQHF.

This clone was detected a few times. The chain employs TRBV18 and TRBJ2-7, with D perhaps TRBD2 (6 bases). Germline V gives CDR1 KGHSH, CDR2 LQKENI. The CDR3 loop spans 15 amino acids. Trimming left V 1 base short and J 6 bases short, with 16 bases between. In DNA, the CDR3 is TGTGCCAGCTCACCACGGCGGGGCAGGGAATCCGAGCAGTACTTC. Its protein is CASSPRRGRESEQYF.

The J gene is TRBJ2-6, the V gene TRBV19; D is possibly TRBD1 (5 bases). This CDR3 comprises 16 residues. Looked up from germline, CDR1 is LNHDA and CDR2 is SQIVND (reference sequence). The V gene lost 7 bases and the J gene lost 0 bases, with 13 bases spanning the gap. The DNA for the CDR3 is TGTGCCAGTACTCCAGGCAGGGACTCTGGGGCCAACGTCCTGACTTTC. Its translation is CASTPGRDSGANVLTF. Full variable domain (rest looked up from reference TRBV19 and TRBJ2-6): DGGITQSPKYLFRKEGQNVTLSCEQNLNHDAMYWYRQDPGQGLRLIYYSQIVNDFQKGDIAEGYSVSREKKESFPLTVTSAQKNPTAFYLCASTPGRDSGANVLTFGAGSRLTVL.

The rearrangement links TRBV6-5 to TRBJ1-1, with 9 bases that match TRBD1. The CDR3 runs to 15 residues. The V and J ends lost 8 bases and 6 bases, in that order; junction bases with no gene match: 13. Germline V gene lookup returns CDR1 MNHEY and CDR2 SVGAGI. The CDR3 here is CASRLLGQGQSEAFF. CDR3 DNA: TGTGCCAGCCGGCTATTGGGACAGGGACAATCTGAAGCTTTCTTT.

J is TRBJ2-5 and V is TRBV9, with a possible D match to TRBD2 (7 bases). The CDR3 has 18 amino acids. The germline CDR1 and CDR2 sequences are SGDLS and YYNGEE. V lost 1 base and J lost 5, with 24 bases in between. In DNA form, the CDR3 reads TGTGCCAGCAGCGTAAGTGGGGGGCTAGCGGTCGGCGATGAGACCCAGTACTTC. Translated, it gives CASSVSGGLAVGDETQYF. The whole variable domain, remainder taken from reference TRBV9 and TRBJ2-5, is DSGVTQTPKHLITATGQRVTLRCSPRSGDLSVYWYQQSLDQGLQFLIQYYNGEERAKGNILERFSAQQFPDLHSELNLSSLELGDSALYFCASSVSGGLAVGDETQYFGPGTRLLVL.

CDR3 sequence: CASSQDYGGVGYTF. The CDR3 nucleotides are TGTGCCAGCAGCCAAGATTACGGGGGAGTTGGCTACACCTTC. This chain links TRBV14 with TRBJ1-2; possibly TRBD1 for D (5 bases). Germline CDR1 SGHDN, CDR2 FVKESK. V gave up 0 bases and J gave up 7 bases, with 12 bases separating them. The CDR3 is 14 residues long.

In the case of this clone: The same CDR3 can be traced to other DNA sequences in this sample. The chain has TRBV19 and TRBJ2-2; the D gene is possibly TRBD1 (5 bases). The V end was cut by 5 bases, the J end by 6 bases, with 13 bases between. This CDR3 has 14 residues. Looked up from germline, CDR1 is LNHDA and CDR2 is SQIVND (reference sequence). The CDR3 region is CASSPQGVPGELFF. The CDR3 nucleotides read TGTGCCAGTAGTCCTCAAGGGGTTCCCGGGGAGCTGTTTTTT.

This rearrangement joins TRBV2 to TRBJ2-3; 12 bases agree with TRBD2. CDR3 length: 15 residues. Germline trimming cut 8 bases from V and 0 bases from J; bases unmatched to any gene: 3. Germline loops: CDR1 SNHLY, CDR2 FYNNEI. CDR3 in DNA: TGTGCCAGCGGACTAGCGGGGACTAGCACAGATACGCAGTATTTT. Its protein is CASGLAGTSTDTQYF.

This chain joins TRBV6-5 and TRBJ1-1; no definite D call. The CDR3 consists of 13 residues. Trimming took 8 bases from V and 0 from J, leaving 10 bases between them. Germline V gives CDR1 MNHEY, CDR2 SVGAGI. The CDR3 sequence is CASRNELNTEAFF. The CDR3 coding sequence is TGTGCCAGCCGCAATGAACTGAACACTGAAGCTTTCTTT.

The genes are TRBV5-1 and TRBJ2-3; D remains unclear. CDR1 is SGHRS, CDR2 YFSETQ, per germline. The ends were cut back, 0 bases at V and 4 bases at J, with 9 bases in the middle. This CDR3 has 14 amino acids. This CDR3 is CASSLVSGPDTQYF. In DNA, the CDR3 is TGCGCCAGCAGCTTGGTGTCTGGCCCAGATACGCAGTATTTT.

V and J are TRBV18 and TRBJ2-7; D is possibly TRBD2 (6 bases). This CDR3 comprises 13 residues. The germline CDR1 and CDR2 sequences are KGHSH and LQKENI. The V gene lost 8 bases and the J gene lost 2 bases, with 13 bases spanning the gap. In DNA, the CDR3 is TGTGCCAGCACCTCAACTAGCCCCTACGAGCAGTACTTC. Its protein is CASTSTSPYEQYF. The entire variable domain, with the rest obtained from reference TRBV18 and TRBJ2-7, is as follows: NAGVMQNPRHLVRRRGQEARLRCSPMKGHSHVYWYRQLPEEGLKFMVYLQKENIIDESGMPKERFSAEFPKEGPSILRIQQVVRGDSAAYFCASTSTSPYEQYFGPGTRLTVT.

The J gene is TRBJ2-4, the V gene TRBV9; weak D call: TRBD1 (6 bases). Per germline, CDR1 SGDLS and CDR2 YYNGEE. CDR3 size: 14 residues. V was trimmed by 0 bases and J by 4 bases, leaving 8 bases between them. The CDR3 reads CASSVGDTKNIQYF. For the CDR3, the DNA is TGTGCCAGCAGCGTAGGGGACACGAAAAACATTCAGTACTTC.

The V and J genes are TRBV28 and TRBJ1-2, with D unresolved. The CDR3 loop spans 13 amino acids. V was clipped by 6 bases and J by 5 bases, with 13 bases between them. Germline V gives CDR1 MDHEN, CDR2 SYDVKM. Written as DNA, the CDR3 is TGTGCCAGCAGAATTCCCCCGGGATATGGCTACACCTTC. It yields the protein CASRIPPGYGYTF.

This clone appeared a few times. The chain is built from TRBV5-5 and TRBJ2-5; D is possibly TRBD2 (7 bases). The CDR3 runs 16 residues. V lost 4 bases to trimming and J lost 4 bases, with 20 bases between them. Per germline, CDR1 SGHKS and CDR2 YYEKEE (reference sequence). This CDR3 reads CASSPAGESGVETQYF. The DNA for the CDR3 is TGTGCCAGCAGCCCGGCGGGGGAGTCAGGGGTAGAGACCCAGTACTTC.

The chain uses TRBV5-1 and TRBJ1-2, with D possibly TRBD1 on 6 matching bases. The CDR3 extends over 15 amino acids. Germline CDR1 reads SGHRS; CDR2 reads YFSETQ. Trimming took 4 bases from V and 7 from J, leaving 20 bases between them. CDR3 region: CASSPPGQWGSGYTF. The CDR3 nucleotides read TGCGCCAGCAGCCCACCCGGACAGTGGGGTAGTGGCTACACCTTC.

This clone occurred many times. V gene TRBV7-2 combines with J gene TRBJ2-7; TRBD2 matches at 10 bases. After removal of 2 bases from V and 0 bases from J, the junction contained 7 bases not matched to a gene. This CDR3 is 17 amino acids long. Germline V gene sequence: CDR1 SGHTA, CDR2 FQGNSA. As DNA, the CDR3 is TGTGCCAGCAGCTTATCCCCTAGCGGGGGTGTCTCCTACGAGCAGTACTTC. As protein: CASSLSPSGGVSYEQYF.

The V and J genes are TRBV19 and TRBJ1-6, with 10 positions matching TRBD1. Germline values: CDR1 LNHDA, CDR2 SQIVND (reference sequence). There are 15 residues in the CDR3. After removal of 4 bases from V and 7 bases from J, the junction contained 4 bases not matched to a gene. CDR3 sequence: CASSTGDRGNSPLHF. The CDR3 DNA is TGTGCCAGTAGTACGGGGGACAGGGGAAATTCACCCCTCCACTTT.

The chain couples TRBV27 to TRBJ2-2; unclear D gene. Trimming took off 4 bases at V and 5 bases at J, with 5 bases between the two ends. This CDR3 contains 12 residues. The germline V gene has CDR1 MNHEY and CDR2 SMNVEV (reference sequence). For the CDR3, the DNA is TGTGCCAGCAGTTCAACTACCGGGGAGCTGTTTTTT. Translated, it gives CASSSTTGELFF.

The chain couples TRBV7-8 to TRBJ1-2, with 8 bases that match TRBD1. Germline loops: CDR1 SGHVS, CDR2 FQNEAQ. The CDR3 is 19 residues long. V was clipped by 5 bases and J by 3 bases; unmatched bases: 20. The DNA for the CDR3 is TGTGCCAGCAGCCCCCCGAACAGGGACAGGCCCGCTGGGTACTATGGCTACACCTTC. This codes for CASSPPNRDRPAGYYGYTF.

This rearrangement joins TRBV27 to TRBJ2-3; D is uncertain. Trimming left V 4 bases short and J 0 bases short, with 11 bases between. There are 15 residues in the CDR3. From germline, CDR1 is MNHEY and CDR2 SMNVEV (reference sequence). CDR3 region: CASSSGRPSTDTQYF. CDR3 sequence (DNA): TGTGCCAGCAGTTCCGGGCGCCCTAGCACAGATACGCAGTATTTT.

The chain couples TRBV5-6 to TRBJ1-3; the match to TRBD1 covers 7 bases. Germline CDR1 is SGHDT and CDR2 is YYEEEE. The CDR3 has 16 residues. Trimming at V came to 5 bases and at J to 4 bases, leaving 12 bases not matched to a gene. The CDR3 nucleotides are TGTGCCAGCAGGGCGACAGGGTTGGCATCAGGAAACACCATATATTTT. It is translated as CASRATGLASGNTIYF.

The chain carries TRBV5-1 and TRBJ2-1; TRBD2 aligns across 13 bases. V was clipped by 2 bases and J by 0 bases; unmatched bases: 2. The CDR3 extends over 17 amino acids. The germline V gene has CDR1 SGHRS and CDR2 YFSETQ. CDR3 sequence (DNA): TGCGCCAGCAGCTTATGGACTAGCGGGAGCTCCTACAATGAGCAGTTCTTC. This translates into CASSLWTSGSSYNEQFF.

This clone appeared a single time. The V and J genes are TRBV19 and TRBJ1-4; D unclear. Germline V gene lookup returns CDR1 LNHDA and CDR2 SQIVND (reference sequence). V was clipped by 4 bases and J by 0 bases, with 9 bases between them. The CDR3 consists of 15 residues. CDR3 loop: CASSKLGATNEKLFF. In DNA form, the CDR3 reads TGTGCCAGTAGTAAGTTGGGAGCAACTAATGAAAAACTGTTTTTT.

Of note for this clone: Different DNA sequences within this sample yield the same CDR3. The V call is TRBV4-3, the J call TRBJ2-5, with D perhaps being TRBD1 or TRBD2 (7 bases each). Trimming cost V 1 base and J 5 bases, with 11 bases left between them. This CDR3 has 14 amino acids. CDR1 is LGHNA, CDR2 YSLEER, per germline. CDR3 amino acids: CASSQGQGGETQYF. The CDR3 bases are TGCGCCAGCAGCCAAGGGCAGGGGGGGGAGACCCAGTACTTC.

Remarks on this clone: The sample contains more than one DNA sequence encoding this CDR3. This sequence joins TRBV9 and TRBJ1-6, with unresolved D. Germline V lookup: CDR1 SGDLS, CDR2 YYNGEE. This CDR3 comprises 14 residues. Trimming left V 0 bases short and J 6 bases short, with 7 bases between. The CDR3 here is CASSVEGPNSPLHF. CDR3 bases: TGTGCCAGCAGCGTAGAAGGCCCTAATTCACCCCTCCACTTT. Based on the CDR3 plus reference TRBV9 and TRBJ1-6, the full variable domain is DSGVTQTPKHLITATGQRVTLRCSPRSGDLSVYWYQQSLDQGLQFLIQYYNGEERAKGNILERFSAQQFPDLHSELNLSSLELGDSALYFCASSVEGPNSPLHFGNGTRLTVT.

The chain has TRBV4-3 and TRBJ1-2, with 7 bases identical to TRBD1. This CDR3 contains 14 residues. Unmatched junction bases numbered 10, after V lost 4 bases and J lost 8 bases. Looked up from germline, CDR1 is LGHNA and CDR2 is YSLEER. The CDR3 loop is CASSREQGLGGYTF. CDR3 nucleotides: TGCGCCAGCAGCCGGGAACAGGGGCTGGGCGGCTACACCTTC.